A single T cell receptor beta chain is shown here with its context. Its antigen target is currently unknown. There are no base qualities to consult, and no much larger clone falls within one base. The CDR3, from cysteine to phenylalanine, totals 11 residues. Left in the record is the CDR3 DNA by itself, 33 bases read in frame from the first base. The germline V gene provides CDR1 SQVTM and CDR2 ANQGSEA. V was cut back by 4 bases and J by 4 bases, leaving a gap of 7 bases between them. The time point label, read with the paper, signifies: baseline pretreatment blood. The treatment or condition label on this specimen signifies: 15 Gy SBRT to primary tumor, nephrectomy 4 weeks later. Serial peripheral blood from radiation-treated patients was sampled at baseline, 2 weeks and 4 weeks after SBRT to track tumor-enriched clonotypes. Renal cell carcinoma with clear cell pathology was present in all patients. The QIAamp DNA Blood Mini Kit (Qiagen) was used to prepare genomic DNA for TCR sequencing. Samples were included in the analyses only if all quality control checks were passed.

This specimen comes from a study of radiation and T cells in renal cell carcinoma (dated by TCRdb to the early 2020s). Regarding the study in general: The samples were drawn from a clinical trial, where primary renal cell carcinomas were treated with 15 Gy of stereotactic body radiation therapy and then removed by nephrectomy 4 weeks afterward. Across all 55 or so samples, 4,000,000 or so unique CDR3 nucleotide sequences encoding 2,658,974 unique CDR3 amino acid sequences were identified. TCR beta sequencing covered 55 or so samples in total, comprising roughly 26 tumors and roughly 27 peripheral blood samples.

General study outcomes and caveats: Blood repertoire dynamics were not followed beyond 4 weeks after treatment. Top tumor clonotypes rose in blood from baseline to 2 weeks post-radiation, then contracted by 4 weeks, suggesting transient expansion of tumor-resident clones. Because pretreatment tumor biopsies were not available, the baseline intratumoral presence of clonotypes could not be determined. The single-armed trial design could not address effects of radiation dose or scheduling on the TCR repertoire.

Following the manufacturer's recommendations, the immunoSEQ kit was used to generate TCR beta libraries from genomic DNA. For library preparation, a first multiplex PCR was performed with proprietary primers, followed by a second PCR in which unique barcodes were added, and bead cleanups were performed after each round. A kit-provided positive control reaction and a negative control reaction were included in every sample batch. The final libraries were assessed on an Agilent 4200 TapeStation D1000 ScreenTape, pooled by volume, and quantified by qPCR. Sequencing was performed on an Illumina NextSeq500 using a MidOutput 150-cycle cartridge, with 156 Read1 cycles, 15 Index1 cycles, and the kit custom primers. The pooled library was loaded at 0.75 to 1 pM with a roughly 22% PhiX control spike-in. For the original study's pipeline: The vendor-processed data were analyzed in R, and a clonotype was defined as all T cells that share the same CDR3 nucleotide sequence. For clone abundance analyses, frequencies were normalized to the 10,000 most abundant clones in each sample. Before analysis, public T cell clones were removed, and these numbered fewer than six per sample on average. A difference in abundance of at least 32-fold between compartments was used to define tumor-enriched and baseline blood-enriched clonotypes. Clonotypes expanded or contracted between blood time points were identified with a beta-binomial differential abundance model. Tumor-blood repertoire similarity was measured with the Baroni-Urbani and Buser coefficient, and group comparisons used two-tailed Wilcoxon tests in R. The immuneACCESS repertoire file appears here via TCRdb, limited to in-frame rearrangements. These files lack a portion of the clones; in checked studies, under half of the deficit traces to unresolved V genes, and the cause of the others is not known. V and J calls and clone size follow that table, whereas D and trimming were derived from the DNA. Counted in this sample were 150,000 or so clones; around nine tenths of them appeared once. The ten largest clones take up 9.5% to 15% of the sample.

The chain is made from TRBV29-1 and TRBJ1-1; no D gene can be assigned with confidence. This TCR derives from a woman in her fifties or sixties with renal cell carcinoma. The sequenced sample was blood, obtained from a patient whose treatment included radiotherapy and nephrectomy. DNA sequence: TGCAGCGTTGCGAGAGGCACTGAAGCTTTCTTT. Its translation is CSVARGTEAFF.